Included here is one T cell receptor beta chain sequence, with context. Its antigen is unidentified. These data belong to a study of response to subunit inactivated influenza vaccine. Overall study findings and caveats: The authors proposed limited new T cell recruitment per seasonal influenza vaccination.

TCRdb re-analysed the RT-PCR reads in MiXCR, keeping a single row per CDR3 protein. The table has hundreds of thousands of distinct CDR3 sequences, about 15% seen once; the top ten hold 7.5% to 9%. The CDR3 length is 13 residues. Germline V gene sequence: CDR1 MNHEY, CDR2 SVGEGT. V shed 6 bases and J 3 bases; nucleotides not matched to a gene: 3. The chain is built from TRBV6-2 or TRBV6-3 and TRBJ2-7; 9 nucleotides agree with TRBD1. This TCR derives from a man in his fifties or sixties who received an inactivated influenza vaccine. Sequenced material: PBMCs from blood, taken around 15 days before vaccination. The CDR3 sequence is CASRGQGLYEQYF. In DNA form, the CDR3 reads TGTGCCAGCAGGGGACAGGGCCTCTACGAGCAGTACTTC.